This T cell receptor beta chain was sequenced for a study of OX40 agonist ivuxolimab in advanced cancers. About the study: Administration of intravenous ivuxolimab to patients occurred every 2 weeks at 0.01 to 10 mg/kg.

Findings of the study overall: Expanded clones were, on average, more numerous in CD8+ T cells than in CD4+. Expanded peripheral T cell antigen specificity was not determined. At 0.1 to 3.0 mg/kg, CD4+ and CD8+ blood T cells expanded clonally by week 6.

From germline, CDR1 is MGHRA and CDR2 YSYEKL. Trimming shortened V by 5 bases and J by 7 bases, and 20 bases separated the two germline ends. This CDR3 has 15 residues. With respect to this clone: The antigen is undetermined.

Libraries were prepared by immunoSEQ multiplex PCR; TCRdb keeps only in-frame clonotypes and omits some of them. Of 53,000 or so clones in the sample, about 78% were seen once. The chain recombines TRBV4-1 with TRBJ2-5; D unclear. Source: CD4+ or CD8+ T cells sorted from blood, taken in a trial of the OX40 agonist ivuxolimab. This receptor was identified in an adult with an advanced solid tumor such as melanoma, head and neck, liver or kidney cancer. The CDR3 nucleotides are TGCGCCAGCAGCTTTCTTCTTGGTGGCGCCGCGACCCAGTACTTC. Encoded protein: CASSFLLGGAATQYF.